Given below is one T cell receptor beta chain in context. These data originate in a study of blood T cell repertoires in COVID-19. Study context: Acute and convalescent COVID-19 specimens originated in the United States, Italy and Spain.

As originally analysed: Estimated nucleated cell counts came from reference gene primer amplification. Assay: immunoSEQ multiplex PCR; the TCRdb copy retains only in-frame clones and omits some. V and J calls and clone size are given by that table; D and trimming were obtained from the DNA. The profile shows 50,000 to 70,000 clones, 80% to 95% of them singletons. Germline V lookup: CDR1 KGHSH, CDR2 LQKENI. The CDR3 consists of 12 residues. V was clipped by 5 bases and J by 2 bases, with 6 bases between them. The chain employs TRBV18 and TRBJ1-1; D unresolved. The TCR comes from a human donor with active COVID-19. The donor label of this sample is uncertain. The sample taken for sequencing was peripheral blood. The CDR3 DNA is TGTGCCAGCTCAACGAGAAACACTGAAGCTTTCTTT. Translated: CASSTRNTEAFF.